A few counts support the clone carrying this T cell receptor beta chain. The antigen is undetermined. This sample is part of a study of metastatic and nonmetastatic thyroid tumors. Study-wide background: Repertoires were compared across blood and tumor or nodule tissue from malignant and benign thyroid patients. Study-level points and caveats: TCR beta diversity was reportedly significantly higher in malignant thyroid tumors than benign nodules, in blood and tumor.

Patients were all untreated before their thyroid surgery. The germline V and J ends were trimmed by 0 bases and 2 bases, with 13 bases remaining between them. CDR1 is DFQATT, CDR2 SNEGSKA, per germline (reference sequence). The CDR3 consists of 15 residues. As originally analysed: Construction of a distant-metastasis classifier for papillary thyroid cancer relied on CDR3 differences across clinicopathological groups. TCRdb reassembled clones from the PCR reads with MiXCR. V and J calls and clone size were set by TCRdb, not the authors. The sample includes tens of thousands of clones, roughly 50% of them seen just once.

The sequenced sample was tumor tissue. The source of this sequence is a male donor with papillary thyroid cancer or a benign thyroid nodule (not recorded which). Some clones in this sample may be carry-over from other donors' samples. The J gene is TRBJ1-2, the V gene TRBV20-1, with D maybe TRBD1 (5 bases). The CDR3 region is CSARERERGNYGYTF. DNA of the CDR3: TGCAGTGCTAGAGAAAGGGAGAGGGGAAACTATGGCTACACCTTC.